Presented here are 29 T cell receptor beta chains from one specimen sequenced in a study of blood T cell repertoires in COVID-19. Sequencing was performed with immunoSEQ multiplex PCR; in TCRdb, only in-frame clones are kept and a portion is missing. The sample has fewer than 300,000 clones, approximately 87% seen once. The material sequenced was peripheral blood. These receptors were collected from a middle-aged woman who had recovered from COVID-19.

About this clone itself: The junction departs from the called germline gene at one end, perhaps through a read error. The chain uses TRBV7-2 and TRBJ2-7; 7 bases line up with TRBD2. The germline V gene has CDR1 SGHTA and CDR2 FQGNSA. CDR3 size: 16 residues. The CDR3 region has the DNA TGTGCCAGCAGTTTAGGGGCGGGAGTTTCCTCCTACGAGCAGTACTTC. Its protein product is CASSLGAGVSSYEQYF.

The J gene is TRBJ2-6, the V gene TRBV9; possibly TRBD1 for D (5 bases). In germline, CDR1 is SGDLS, CDR2 YYNGEE. The CDR3 is 18 residues long. V shed 4 bases and J shed 4 bases, with 21 bases lying between them. In DNA form, the CDR3 reads TGTGCCAGCAGCCCCCAGGGATTTCCCATGACGGGGGCCAACGTCCTGACTTTC. The encoded protein is CASSPQGFPMTGANVLTF.

The rearrangement uses TRBV15 and TRBJ1-2; D is perhaps TRBD1 (6 bases). The germline V gene has CDR1 LNHNV and CDR2 YYDKDF (reference sequence). V dropped 0 bases and J dropped 8 bases, with 16 bases sitting between them. This CDR3 region has 15 residues. DNA for the CDR3: TGTGCCACCAGCAGAGATAGGTTCCAGGGGAGCGGCTACACCTTC. Translating it yields CATSRDRFQGSGYTF. The whole variable domain, filled in from reference TRBV15 and TRBJ1-2, reads DAMVIQNPRYQVTQFGKPVTLSCSQTLNHNVMYWYQQKSSQAPKLLFHYYDKDFNNEADTPDNFQSRRPNTSFCFLDIRSPGLGDTAMYLCATSRDRFQGSGYTFGSGTRLTVV.

The rearrangement uses TRBV7-2 and TRBJ1-2, with unresolved D. Trimming took 2 bases from V and 4 from J, leaving 8 bases between them. CDR1 and CDR2 from the germline V gene are SGHTA and FQGNSA. The CDR3 totals 13 residues. CDR3 sequence reads: CASSLTTLYGYTF. The CDR3 DNA sequence: TGTGCCAGCAGCTTAACAACGCTCTATGGCTACACCTTC.

This clone has just a few counts. The rearrangement uses TRBV11-2 and TRBJ1-3, with TRBD1 identical over 10 bases. The CDR3 has 16 residues. With 5 bases clipped from V and 5 bases from J, the junction kept 9 bases outside the gene matches. The germline gives CDR1 SGHAT, CDR2 FQNNGV. The CDR3 DNA sequence: TGTGCCAGCAGCGCTGGACAGGGGGGATCCAGAAACACCATATATTTT. Its protein product is CASSAGQGGSRNTIYF.

The chain couples TRBV5-5 to TRBJ1-6, with a possible D match to TRBD1 (6 bases). This CDR3 has 14 amino acids. V was shortened by 5 bases and J by 14 bases, with 20 bases between the two germline ends. The V gene's germline CDR1 is SGHKS and CDR2 YYEKEE (reference sequence). The CDR3 DNA follows: TGTGCCAGCAGTCCGGCAGGGGCGGTCCGGGCCCTCCACTTT. Amino acids: CASSPAGAVRALHF. The full variable domain, completed using reference TRBV5-5 and TRBJ1-6, is DAGVTQSPTHLIKTRGQQVTLRCSPISGHKSVSWYQQVLGQGPQFIFQYYEKEERGRGNFPDRFSARQFPNYSSELNVNALLLGDSALYLCASSPAGAVRALHFGNGTRLTVT.

CDR3 sequence: CASSSPNRGYTGELFF. The CDR3 DNA reads TGTGCCAGCAGCTCACCAAACAGGGGGTACACCGGGGAGCTGTTTTTT. The gene calls are TRBV13 and TRBJ2-2; 8 nucleotides agree with TRBD1. Germline trimming cut 4 bases from V and 3 bases from J; bases unmatched to any gene: 7. CDR1 is PRHDT, CDR2 FYEKMQ, per germline (reference sequence). CDR3 length equals 16 residues. The full variable domain, completed using reference TRBV13 and TRBJ2-2, is AAGVIQSPRHLIKEKRETATLKCYPIPRHDTVYWYQQGPGQDPQFLISFYEKMQSDKGSIPDRFSAQQFSDYHSELNMSSLELGDSALYFCASSSPNRGYTGELFFGEGSRLTVL.

The chain combines TRBV7-2 with TRBJ1-1; D gene unclear. The CDR3 is made up of 13 amino acids. V gave up 5 bases and J gave up 4 bases, with 11 bases separating them. Germline V gene lookup returns CDR1 SGHTA and CDR2 FQGNSA. The chain's CDR3 is CASSPISGTEAFF. The CDR3 DNA is TGTGCCAGCAGCCCGATTTCAGGCACTGAAGCTTTCTTT.

As regards this clone: The same CDR3 arises from other DNA sequences in this sample as well. The chain combines TRBV9 with TRBJ1-1, with D possibly being TRBD1 (5 bases). V was clipped by 2 bases and J by 0 bases, with 11 bases between them. Germline assignment: CDR1 SGDLS and CDR2 YYNGEE. CDR3 length: 15 amino acids. CDR3 in amino acids: CASSVGGSMNTEAFF. CDR3 bases: TGTGCCAGCAGCGTCGGGGGATCGATGAACACTGAAGCTTTCTTT. Filled out from reference TRBV9 and TRBJ1-1, the complete variable domain reads DSGVTQTPKHLITATGQRVTLRCSPRSGDLSVYWYQQSLDQGLQFLIQYYNGEERAKGNILERFSAQQFPDLHSELNLSSLELGDSALYFCASSVGGSMNTEAFFGQGTRLTVV.

V usage is TRBV7-3 and J usage is TRBJ1-1; D is perhaps TRBD1 (5 bases). Germline V CDR1 and CDR2: SGHTA, FQGTGA. The CDR3 extends over 13 amino acids. V lost 5 bases, J lost 6 bases, and 13 bases lay in between. In nucleotides, the CDR3 is TGTGCCAGCAGCCCAATGGGGGGGGCTGAAGCTTTCTTT. Protein: CASSPMGGAEAFF.

The V and J genes are TRBV29-1 and TRBJ2-5, with a possible D match to TRBD1 (6 bases). V lost 5 bases and J lost 6, with 16 bases in between. Germline V gene sequence: CDR1 SQVTM, CDR2 ANQGSEA. This CDR3 contains 13 residues. CDR3 in DNA: TGCAGCGTTAACGGACAGTTTTGGAAGACCCAGTACTTC. This translates into CSVNGQFWKTQYF.

The rearrangement links TRBV4-1 to TRBJ2-7, with 7 nucleotides matching TRBD1. Germline V lookup: CDR1 MGHRA, CDR2 YSYEKL. The CDR3 length is 15 residues. With V trimmed by 4 bases and J by 4 bases, 10 bases remained unmatched. CDR3 bases: TGCGCCAGCAGCCCTAGGGGGACAGCTATTTACGAGCAGTACTTC. Amino acid sequence: CASSPRGTAIYEQYF.

The chain couples TRBV3-1 (or the pseudogene TRBV3-2) to TRBJ1-1; a possible D gene is TRBD1 (5 bases). Trimming left V 0 bases short and J 1 base short, with 6 bases between. This CDR3 region has 14 residues. Germline CDR1 and CDR2: LGHDT and YNNKEL (reference sequence). The DNA for the CDR3 is TGTGCCAGCAGCCAAGAGGGGGGGAACACTGAAGCTTTCTTT. Translation: CASSQEGGNTEAFF.

This chain links TRBV6-2 or TRBV6-3 with TRBJ1-1, with a possible D match to TRBD1 (5 bases). Germline assignment: CDR1 MNHEY and CDR2 SVGEGT. The V and J ends lost 0 bases and 1 base respectively, with 12 bases between them. CDR3 length: 16 residues. Here the CDR3 reads CASSYSMWQGNTEAFF. The CDR3 DNA reads as TGTGCCAGCAGTTACTCGATGTGGCAGGGGAACACTGAAGCTTTCTTT.

The CDR3 DNA reads TGTGCCAGCAGCTTCAGTGGTGGGGGCGGCTATGGCTACACCTTC. Its translation is CASSFSGGGGYGYTF. The V and J genes are TRBV7-9 and TRBJ1-2; D is possibly TRBD1 (6 bases). The CDR3 consists of 15 residues. V was trimmed by 3 bases and J by 4 bases, leaving 15 bases between them. CDR1 and CDR2 from the germline V gene are SEHNR and FQNEAQ (reference sequence).

J is TRBJ2-7 and V is TRBV7-2; unclear D gene. The CDR3 has 15 amino acids. CDR1 is SGHTA, CDR2 FQGNSA, per germline. V was trimmed by 3 bases and J by 0 bases, leaving 12 bases between them. CDR3 sequence reads: CASSFGGQASYEQYF. CDR3 coding DNA: TGTGCCAGCAGCTTCGGTGGCCAGGCCTCCTACGAGCAGTACTTC.

In DNA form, the CDR3 reads TGCGCCAGCAGTGACAGTTTTAACTATGGCTACACCTTC. Its protein product is CASSDSFNYGYTF. The chain combines TRBV10-2 with TRBJ1-2; D is ambiguous. This CDR3 spans 13 amino acids. Germline V CDR1 and CDR2: WSHSY, SAAADI. V dropped 3 bases and J dropped 1 base, with 6 bases sitting between them.

Details on this clone: The same CDR3 also results from other DNA sequences found in this sample. This chain links TRBV19 with TRBJ1-1; 10 nucleotides match TRBD1. Germline-derived CDR1 and CDR2 are LNHDA and SQIVND (reference sequence). CDR3 length: 14 amino acids. J gave up 4 bases and V 3 bases, and 2 bases lay outside the gene matches. CDR3 sequence reads: CASSIRDRGTEAFF. The CDR3 DNA is TGTGCCAGTAGTATCCGGGACAGGGGCACTGAAGCTTTCTTT.

The chain recombines TRBV5-4 with TRBJ1-2; D gene uncertain. CDR3 length: 15 residues. Germline assignment: CDR1 SGHNT and CDR2 YYREEE (reference sequence). Trimming took off 0 bases at V and 0 bases at J, with 9 bases between the two ends. The CDR3 spells CASSLGGPTNYGYTF. The CDR3 DNA reads TGTGCCAGCAGCTTGGGTGGGCCTACTAACTATGGCTACACCTTC.

V gene TRBV19 combines with J gene TRBJ1-5; tentatively, D is TRBD1 (5 bases). Germline loops: CDR1 LNHDA, CDR2 SQIVND (reference sequence). The CDR3 length is 10 residues. Between the trimmed V and J ends, which lost 7 bases and 10 bases, there was a span of 8 bases. The CDR3 region has the DNA TGTGCCAGTAATGGACACCCCCAGCATTTT. Its protein product is CASNGHPQHF.

This clone was seen a single time. This sequence joins TRBV18 and TRBJ2-7, with 9 positions matching TRBD1. After removal of 3 bases from V and 7 bases from J, the junction contained 10 bases not matched to a gene. Germline CDR1 reads KGHSH; CDR2 reads LQKENI. The CDR3 is 15 residues long. The CDR3 bases are TGTGCCAGCTCACCTGGACAGGGGACCTTGGGGGAGCAGTACTTC. Translation: CASSPGQGTLGEQYF.

The CDR3 DNA follows: TGTGCCAGCAGCTTAGTTAGAGGGTTGAACACTGAAGCTTTCTTT. Protein: CASSLVRGLNTEAFF. The chain carries TRBV11-2 and TRBJ1-1, with D hard to call. V was trimmed by 1 base and J by 0 bases, leaving 9 bases between them. This CDR3 is built from 15 residues. CDR1 SGHAT and CDR2 FQNNGV come from the germline V gene.

The V and J genes are TRBV18 and TRBJ2-7; D is possibly TRBD2 (5 bases). This CDR3 has 14 amino acids. V shed 3 bases and J shed 3 bases, with 12 bases lying between them. CDR1 and CDR2 from the germline V gene are KGHSH and LQKENI. The CDR3 region has the DNA TGTGCCAGCTCACCGGCCGCCGGGAACTACGAGCAGTACTTC. Protein: CASSPAAGNYEQYF.

This clone appeared once. The chain is built from TRBV6-5 and TRBJ1-1; D is perhaps TRBD1 (6 bases). The V end lost 4 bases, the J end lost 6 bases, and 15 bases lay between the germline ends. CDR1 is MNHEY, CDR2 SVGAGI, per germline. The CDR3 has 14 amino acids. The CDR3 sequence: CASSSVTGGPEAFF. CDR3 nucleotide sequence: TGTGCCAGCAGTTCGGTGACAGGTGGCCCTGAAGCTTTCTTT.

The V gene is TRBV6-5, the J gene TRBJ2-1, with D possibly TRBD2 on 5 matching bases. The CDR3 has 14 amino acids. The V end was cut by 0 bases, the J end by 15 bases, with 18 bases between. Germline V CDR1 and CDR2: MNHEY, SVGAGI. The CDR3 sequence is CASSYSSTSSRRFF. In nucleotides, the CDR3 is TGTGCCAGCAGTTACTCGTCAACTTCTAGCAGGCGGTTCTTC.

The chain employs TRBV5-3 and TRBJ1-5, with D possibly matching TRBD1 (5 bases). TRBV5-3 counts as an open reading frame of uncertain function. Trimming removed 2 bases at V and 7 bases at J, with 19 bases between. There are 16 residues in the CDR3. The CDR3 sequence: CARSLRDCYLGQPQHF. DNA of the CDR3: TGTGCCAGAAGCTTACGGGACTGTTATCTGGGGCAGCCCCAGCATTTT.

V and J are TRBV5-6 and TRBJ2-3; D is uncertain. This CDR3 has 14 amino acids. Trimming cost V 2 bases and J 6 bases, with 13 bases left between them. Germline CDR1 SGHDT, CDR2 YYEEEE. In DNA, the CDR3 is TGTGCCAGCAGCTTATCCCCGACTCTGGATACGCAGTATTTT. This gives the protein CASSLSPTLDTQYF.

The gene calls are TRBV9 and TRBJ2-7, with TRBD1 matching 7 bases. The germline V gene encodes CDR1 SGDLS and CDR2 YYNGEE. The V segment lost 0 bases and the J segment 4 bases; nucleotides outside the gene matches: 4. CDR3 length: 14 amino acids. The DNA of the CDR3 is TGTGCCAGCAGCGTAGAAGGGGGCGCTTACGAGCAGTACTTC. This gives the protein CASSVEGGAYEQYF.

The chain joins TRBV7-3 to TRBJ2-6; possibly TRBD1 for D (5 bases). Germline V lookup: CDR1 SGHTA, CDR2 FQGTGA. The CDR3 contains 15 residues. V was cut by 2 bases and J by 1 base, with 6 bases left in between. CDR3 coding DNA: TGTGCCAGCAGCTTAGGGGCTTCTGGGGCCAACGTCCTGACTTTC. This gives the protein CASSLGASGANVLTF.